Listed below are T cell receptor beta chains from one sample, sequenced in a study of response to subunit inactivated influenza vaccine. A single record per CDR3 protein comes from TCRdb applying MiXCR to the RT-PCR reads. Here the sample spans approximately 700,000 distinct CDR3 sequences, approximately 13% being singletons. Sample: PBMCs from blood, taken less than 15 days before vaccination. These receptors came from a middle-aged man who received an inactivated influenza vaccine. CDR3s include the opening cysteine and the closing phenylalanine or tryptophan. The order of the fields is V gene, J gene, clone size, D gene, CDR3 protein, CDR3 DNA. D genes are given only for firm matches. The size of a clone is reported for some rows only, either as once, few or many, or as a class for expanded clones.

v_gene: TRBV7-2
j_gene: TRBJ1-1
abundance: many
d_gene: -
CDR3aa: CASSLIPGMNTEAFF
CDR3nt: TGTGCCAGCAGTTTAATTCCGGGGATGAACACTGAAGCTTTCTTT

v_gene: TRBV20-1
j_gene: TRBJ1-4
abundance: -
d_gene: -
CDR3aa: CSARSAPVPPNEKLFF
CDR3nt: TGCAGTGCTAGAAGTGCCCCGGTGCCCCCTAATGAAAAACTGTTTTTT

v_gene: TRBV4-1
j_gene: TRBJ2-5
abundance: -
d_gene: TRBD1
CDR3aa: CASSPRTRDRGQETQYF
CDR3nt: TGCGCCAGCAGCCCCCGAACCCGGGACAGGGGGCAAGAGACCCAGTACTTC

v_gene: TRBV20-1
j_gene: TRBJ1-6
abundance: few
d_gene: -
CDR3aa: CSARSQGHQYNSPLHF
CDR3nt: TGCAGTGCTAGAAGTCAGGGCCACCAGTATAATTCACCCCTCCACTTT

v_gene: TRBV4-3
j_gene: TRBJ2-7
abundance: -
d_gene: -
CDR3aa: CASSQVHRDSTYPQYF
CDR3nt: TGCGCCAGCAGCCAAGTCCACCGGGACTCGACCTACCCCCAGTACTTC

v_gene: TRBV4-2
j_gene: TRBJ2-3
abundance: -
d_gene: -
CDR3aa: CASSHDQTDTQYF
CDR3nt: TGTGCCAGCAGCCACGACCAAACAGATACGCAGTATTTT

v_gene: TRBV6-2/TRBV6-3
j_gene: TRBJ2-1
abundance: -
d_gene: TRBD1
CDR3aa: CASGEDRATLLEQFF
CDR3nt: TGTGCCAGCGGGGAAGACAGGGCCACCTTACTAGAGCAGTTCTTC

v_gene: TRBV4-1
j_gene: TRBJ2-1
abundance: -
d_gene: TRBD2
CDR3aa: CASSLRGASGDNEQFF
CDR3nt: TGCGCCAGCAGCCTCAGGGGGGCTAGCGGGGACAATGAGCAGTTCTTC

v_gene: TRBV20-1
j_gene: TRBJ2-1
abundance: -
d_gene: TRBD2
CDR3aa: CSARVLVTSGRHEQFF
CDR3nt: TGCAGTGCTAGAGTTCTTGTGACTAGCGGGCGACATGAGCAGTTCTTC

v_gene: TRBV29-1
j_gene: TRBJ2-3
abundance: many
d_gene: -
CDR3aa: CSVEAKTGTDTQYF
CDR3nt: TGCAGCGTTGAAGCCAAGACTGGTACAGATACGCAGTATTTT

v_gene: TRBV7-6
j_gene: TRBJ2-7
abundance: -
d_gene: -
CDR3aa: CASSNWGVSYEQYF
CDR3nt: TGTGCCAGCAGTAACTGGGGAGTCTCCTACGAGCAGTACTTC

v_gene: TRBV30
j_gene: TRBJ2-7
abundance: few
d_gene: -
CDR3aa: CAWNPVGHRYEQYF
CDR3nt: TGTGCCTGGAATCCTGTAGGACACCGGTACGAGCAGTACTTC

v_gene: TRBV20-1
j_gene: TRBJ1-2
abundance: -
d_gene: -
CDR3aa: CSAAPTSVNYGYTF
CDR3nt: TGCAGTGCTGCCCCAACATCCGTTAACTATGGCTACACCTTC

v_gene: TRBV12-3/TRBV12-4
j_gene: TRBJ2-1
abundance: many
d_gene: TRBD2
CDR3aa: CASTQTAGGQVNEQFF
CDR3nt: TGTGCCAGCACCCAAACGGCGGGGGGCCAGGTCAATGAGCAGTTCTTC

v_gene: TRBV7-6
j_gene: TRBJ2-2
abundance: few
d_gene: TRBD2
CDR3aa: CASSAGLAGGLTTGELFF
CDR3nt: TGTGCCAGCAGCGCAGGACTAGCGGGAGGGCTGACAACCGGGGAGCTGTTTTTT

v_gene: TRBV3-1
j_gene: TRBJ1-1
abundance: -
d_gene: -
CDR3aa: CASSQASGITEAFF
CDR3nt: TGTGCCAGCAGCCAAGCATCGGGGATCACTGAAGCTTTCTTT

v_gene: TRBV21-1
j_gene: TRBJ2-7
abundance: -
d_gene: -
CDR3aa: CGERGGYEQYF
CDR3nt: TGTGGCGAGCGGGGAGGATACGAGCAGTACTTC

v_gene: TRBV20-1
j_gene: TRBJ2-2
abundance: few
d_gene: TRBD1
CDR3aa: CSARDPRGGDTGELFF
CDR3nt: TGCAGTGCTAGAGATCCGCGAGGGGGCGACACCGGGGAGCTGTTTTTT

v_gene: TRBV7-9
j_gene: TRBJ2-1
abundance: few
d_gene: TRBD2
CDR3aa: CASILGGGNYNEQFF
CDR3nt: TGTGCCAGCATCTTGGGGGGGGGTAACTACAATGAGCAGTTCTTC

v_gene: TRBV15
j_gene: TRBJ2-5
abundance: few
d_gene: TRBD2
CDR3aa: CATSRTAASGGETQYF
CDR3nt: TGTGCCACCAGCAGAACCGCCGCTAGCGGGGGGGAGACCCAGTACTTC

v_gene: TRBV6-1
j_gene: TRBJ2-1
abundance: few
d_gene: -
CDR3aa: CASSELSGLYNEQFF
CDR3nt: TGTGCCAGCAGTGAACTAAGCGGGCTATACAATGAGCAGTTCTTC

v_gene: TRBV18
j_gene: TRBJ2-4
abundance: few
d_gene: -
CDR3aa: CASSPPQTELLLAKNIQYF
CDR3nt: TGTGCCAGCTCACCACCTCAGACGGAATTACTACTAGCCAAAAACATTCAGTACTTC

v_gene: TRBV6-2/TRBV6-3
j_gene: TRBJ2-7
abundance: -
d_gene: TRBD2
CDR3aa: CASSPGLAAEQYF
CDR3nt: TGTGCCAGCAGCCCCGGACTAGCCGCCGAGCAGTACTTC

v_gene: TRBV14
j_gene: TRBJ2-2
abundance: few
d_gene: -
CDR3aa: CASSPRIGTGELFF
CDR3nt: TGTGCCAGCAGCCCACGGATCGGCACCGGGGAGCTGTTTTTT

v_gene: TRBV28
j_gene: TRBJ2-7
abundance: -
d_gene: TRBD1
CDR3aa: CASSPRQGRSYEQYF
CDR3nt: TGTGCCAGCAGCCCACGACAGGGTAGGTCCTACGAGCAGTACTTC

v_gene: TRBV5-1
j_gene: TRBJ2-3
abundance: -
d_gene: TRBD2
CDR3aa: CASSWSGGGGDTQYF
CDR3nt: TGCGCCAGCAGCTGGAGCGGGGGTGGTGGAGATACGCAGTATTTT

v_gene: TRBV20-1
j_gene: TRBJ2-1
abundance: -
d_gene: TRBD2
CDR3aa: CSAPEKTSGSYSWREQFF
CDR3nt: TGCAGTGCCCCGGAGAAGACTAGCGGGAGTTATTCGTGGCGAGAGCAGTTCTTC

v_gene: TRBV3-1
j_gene: TRBJ2-1
abundance: many
d_gene: -
CDR3aa: CASSQGGRGNEQFF
CDR3nt: TGTGCCAGCAGCCAAGGGGGGCGCGGGAATGAGCAGTTCTTC

v_gene: TRBV6-1
j_gene: TRBJ1-2
abundance: -
d_gene: TRBD1
CDR3aa: CASKHTGAVSYGYTF
CDR3nt: TGTGCCAGCAAACATACAGGGGCCGTGTCCTATGGCTACACCTTC

v_gene: TRBV20-1
j_gene: TRBJ2-1
abundance: -
d_gene: -
CDR3aa: CSASRWSYNEQFF
CDR3nt: TGCAGTGCTTCCCGGTGGTCCTACAATGAGCAGTTCTTC

v_gene: TRBV12-3/TRBV12-4
j_gene: TRBJ2-4
abundance: few
d_gene: -
CDR3aa: CASSSSVLAKNIQYF
CDR3nt: TGTGCCAGCAGTTCATCCGTTTTAGCCAAAAACATTCAGTACTTC

v_gene: TRBV7-9
j_gene: TRBJ2-2
abundance: few
d_gene: TRBD2
CDR3aa: CASGTELAGDTGELFF
CDR3nt: TGTGCCAGTGGGACAGAACTAGCGGGGGACACCGGGGAGCTGTTTTTT

v_gene: TRBV12-3/TRBV12-4
j_gene: TRBJ1-5
abundance: many
d_gene: TRBD1
CDR3aa: CASSLFRQGHQPQHF
CDR3nt: TGTGCCAGCAGTTTATTTAGACAGGGACATCAGCCCCAGCATTTT

v_gene: TRBV5-1
j_gene: TRBJ2-1
abundance: -
d_gene: -
CDR3aa: CASSYDRAGVNEQFF
CDR3nt: TGCGCCAGCAGCTACGACAGGGCGGGAGTCAATGAGCAGTTCTTC

v_gene: TRBV3-1
j_gene: TRBJ2-1
abundance: few
d_gene: TRBD2
CDR3aa: CASSQGYVTSGRYNEQFF
CDR3nt: TGTGCCAGCAGCCAAGGCTATGTGACTAGCGGGAGGTACAATGAGCAGTTCTTC

v_gene: TRBV5-1
j_gene: TRBJ2-1
abundance: few
d_gene: -
CDR3aa: CASSLAGGTSYNEQFF
CDR3nt: TGCGCCAGCAGCTTGGCCGGGGGTACCTCCTACAATGAGCAGTTCTTC

v_gene: TRBV12-3/TRBV12-4
j_gene: TRBJ2-2
abundance: few
d_gene: -
CDR3aa: CASSQRGGTGELFF
CDR3nt: TGTGCCAGCAGCCAACGGGGCGGGACCGGGGAGCTGTTTTTT

v_gene: TRBV2
j_gene: TRBJ2-5
abundance: -
d_gene: TRBD2
CDR3aa: CASSEAGRGQYF
CDR3nt: TGTGCCAGCAGTGAGGCGGGGAGGGGCCAGTACTTC

v_gene: TRBV5-5
j_gene: TRBJ1-1
abundance: few
d_gene: -
CDR3aa: CASSLAVKDTLNTEAFF
CDR3nt: TGTGCCAGCAGCTTGGCCGTAAAGGACACCCTGAACACTGAAGCTTTCTTT

v_gene: TRBV6-1
j_gene: TRBJ1-2
abundance: many
d_gene: -
CDR3aa: CASSEAQIYGYTF
CDR3nt: TGTGCCAGCAGTGAAGCACAGATCTATGGCTACACCTTC

v_gene: TRBV4-2
j_gene: TRBJ1-4
abundance: -
d_gene: TRBD1
CDR3aa: CASSRGQENEKLFF
CDR3nt: TGTGCCAGCAGCCGAGGACAGGAGAATGAAAAACTGTTTTTT

v_gene: TRBV4-2
j_gene: TRBJ2-3
abundance: few
d_gene: -
CDR3aa: CASSHGEDTQYF
CDR3nt: TGTGCCAGCAGCCACGGCGAAGATACGCAGTATTTT

v_gene: TRBV20-1
j_gene: TRBJ2-1
abundance: -
d_gene: TRBD2
CDR3aa: CSATSGGPNAEQFF
CDR3nt: TGCAGTGCCACTAGCGGGGGGCCCAATGCTGAGCAGTTCTTC

v_gene: TRBV12-3/TRBV12-4
j_gene: TRBJ2-3
abundance: few
d_gene: -
CDR3aa: CASGPAGGTDTQYF
CDR3nt: TGTGCCAGCGGGCCAGCGGGCGGGACAGATACGCAGTATTTT

v_gene: TRBV2
j_gene: TRBJ2-1
abundance: few
d_gene: -
CDR3aa: CASSEDYGRANEQFF
CDR3nt: TGTGCCAGCAGTGAAGACTATGGCAGAGCCAATGAGCAGTTCTTC

v_gene: TRBV2
j_gene: TRBJ2-3
abundance: -
d_gene: TRBD2
CDR3aa: CAICSVPGLAGAADTQYF
CDR3nt: TGTGCCATCTGCTCAGTACCGGGACTAGCGGGGGCAGCAGATACGCAGTATTTT

v_gene: TRBV29-1
j_gene: TRBJ1-5
abundance: few
d_gene: -
CDR3aa: CSVVWGGGSNQPQHF
CDR3nt: TGCAGCGTTGTATGGGGGGGCGGTAGCAATCAGCCCCAGCATTTT

v_gene: TRBV11-2
j_gene: TRBJ2-5
abundance: -
d_gene: -
CDR3aa: CASSPPLTRTQYF
CDR3nt: TGTGCCAGCAGCCCACCCCTCACGAGAACCCAGTACTTC

v_gene: TRBV6-5
j_gene: TRBJ2-3
abundance: many
d_gene: -
CDR3aa: CASSSRTASTDTQYF
CDR3nt: TGTGCCAGCAGTTCCCGGACAGCTAGCACAGATACGCAGTATTTT

v_gene: TRBV20-1
j_gene: TRBJ2-7
abundance: few
d_gene: -
CDR3aa: CSARDRGRYSYEQYF
CDR3nt: TGCAGTGCTAGAGATAGAGGCAGATACTCCTACGAGCAGTACTTC

v_gene: TRBV10-3
j_gene: TRBJ1-1
abundance: -
d_gene: -
CDR3aa: CAISGDPNTEAFF
CDR3nt: TGTGCCATCAGTGGGGACCCAAACACTGAAGCTTTCTTT

v_gene: TRBV28
j_gene: TRBJ2-5
abundance: few
d_gene: TRBD2
CDR3aa: CASRLAGVGSKTQYF
CDR3nt: TGTGCCAGCAGACTAGCGGGAGTAGGATCCAAGACCCAGTACTTC

v_gene: TRBV20-1
j_gene: TRBJ2-1
abundance: -
d_gene: TRBD2
CDR3aa: CSANRLAGGPNTYNEQFF
CDR3nt: TGCAGTGCTAACCGCCTAGCGGGAGGGCCCAATACCTACAATGAGCAGTTCTTC

v_gene: TRBV27
j_gene: TRBJ1-1
abundance: -
d_gene: TRBD1
CDR3aa: CASSLKAGGRLGAFF
CDR3nt: TGTGCCAGCAGTTTAAAGGCAGGGGGTAGGTTGGGAGCTTTCTTT

v_gene: TRBV20-1
j_gene: TRBJ2-2
abundance: -
d_gene: -
CDR3aa: CSAWEGENTGELFF
CDR3nt: TGCAGTGCTTGGGAGGGGGAGAACACCGGGGAGCTGTTTTTT

v_gene: TRBV28
j_gene: TRBJ2-1
abundance: -
d_gene: TRBD2
CDR3aa: CASSFVAGGFNEQFF
CDR3nt: TGTGCCAGCAGTTTCGTAGCGGGAGGTTTCAATGAGCAGTTCTTC